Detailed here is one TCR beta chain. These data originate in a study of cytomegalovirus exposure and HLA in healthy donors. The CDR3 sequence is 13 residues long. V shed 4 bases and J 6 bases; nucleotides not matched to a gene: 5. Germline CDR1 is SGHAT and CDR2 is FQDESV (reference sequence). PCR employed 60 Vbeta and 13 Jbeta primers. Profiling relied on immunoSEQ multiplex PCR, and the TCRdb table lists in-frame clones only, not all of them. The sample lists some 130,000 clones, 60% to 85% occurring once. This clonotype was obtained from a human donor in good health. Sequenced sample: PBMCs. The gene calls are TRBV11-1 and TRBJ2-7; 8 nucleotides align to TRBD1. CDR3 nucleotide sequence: TGTGCCAGCAGCTCGGACAGGGCGGTCGAGCAGTACTTC. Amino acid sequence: CASSSDRAVEQYF.